The 29 T cell receptor beta chains below were found in one sample sequenced in a study of CD8 T cells in ankylosing spondylitis. TCRdb passed the 5' RACE reads through MiXCR, listing each CDR3 protein once. The table records under 150,000 distinct CDR3 sequences, roughly 8.8% of them present only once. Sequencing was performed on blood, either unsorted or a sorted T cell fraction (not recorded which). These receptors originate from a male donor with ankylosing spondylitis or in good health (not recorded which).

This clonotype was counted ten times or more. This chain uses TRBV9 with TRBJ2-3; D is unclear. V was clipped by 4 bases and J by 1 base, with 10 bases between them. The CDR3 has 14 amino acids. Germline assignment: CDR1 SGDLS and CDR2 YYNGEE. The CDR3 DNA is TGTGCCAGCAGCCCCTATCCACGCACAGATACGCAGTATTTT. Translation gives CASSPYPRTDTQYF.

Ten or more counts support this clonotype. This chain links TRBV6-1 with TRBJ1-5; 9 positions match TRBD1. The V gene's germline CDR1 is MNHNS and CDR2 SASEGT. The V segment lost 6 bases and the J segment 3 bases; nucleotides outside the gene matches: 6. This CDR3 spans 15 amino acids. CDR3 bases: TGTGCCAGCAGCCGGACAGGGGCTTCCAATCAGCCCCAGCATTTT. Amino acid sequence: CASSRTGASNQPQHF.

This clonotype was observed many times. The J gene is TRBJ1-1, the V gene TRBV4-1; D unclear. Between the trimmed V and J ends, which lost 4 bases and 2 bases, there was a span of 11 bases. The CDR3 is 14 amino acids. Germline-derived CDR1 and CDR2 are MGHRA and YSYEKL. CDR3 sequence reads: CASSRVIGNTEAFF. The CDR3 DNA reads TGCGCCAGCAGCCGAGTTATAGGAAACACTGAAGCTTTCTTT.

The chain carries TRBV5-1 and TRBJ2-5, with 7 bases matching TRBD2. Germline CDR1 and CDR2: SGHRS and YFSETQ. The CDR3 runs 17 residues. With 0 bases clipped from V and 10 bases from J, the junction kept 18 bases outside the gene matches. In DNA, the CDR3 is TGCGCCAGCAGCTTGGTTCCCGGTGGGTCCCGGGGGGATGGCCAGTACTTC. The encoded protein is CASSLVPGGSRGDGQYF. The full variable domain, rest sourced from reference TRBV5-1 and TRBJ2-5, is KAGVTQTPRYLIKTRGQQVTLSCSPISGHRSVSWYQQTPGQGLQFLFEYFSETQRNKGNFPGRFSGRQFSNSRSEMNVSTLELGDSALYLCASSLVPGGSRGDGQYFGPGTRLLVL.

There are a few counts of this clonotype. This sequence joins TRBV5-1 and TRBJ2-1; the match to TRBD1 covers 7 bases. V dropped 2 bases and J dropped 2; count of bases not matched to a gene: 4. Germline V CDR1 and CDR2: SGHRS, YFSETQ. The CDR3 extends over 15 amino acids. CDR3 residues: CASSFDRVPYNEQFF. The CDR3 region has the DNA TGCGCCAGCAGCTTCGACAGGGTGCCCTACAATGAGCAGTTCTTC. Variable domain in full (rest from reference TRBV5-1 and TRBJ2-1): KAGVTQTPRYLIKTRGQQVTLSCSPISGHRSVSWYQQTPGQGLQFLFEYFSETQRNKGNFPGRFSGRQFSNSRSEMNVSTLELGDSALYLCASSFDRVPYNEQFFGPGTRLTVL.

In its sample, this clonotype was seen many times. The V and J genes are TRBV7-9 and TRBJ1-5, with no clear D. The germline CDR1 and CDR2 sequences are SEHNR and FQNEAQ (reference sequence). This CDR3 region has 13 residues. Trimming pared 1 base from V and 2 bases from J, leaving 3 bases between. CDR3: CASSLVGNQPQHF. CDR3 coding DNA: TGTGCCAGCAGCTTAGTGGGCAATCAGCCCCAGCATTTT.

This chain uses TRBV7-9 with TRBJ2-5; no clear D. V shed 2 bases and J shed 1 base, with 8 bases lying between them. Germline CDR1 is SEHNR and CDR2 is FQNEAQ (reference sequence). The CDR3 consists of 14 residues. The CDR3 region is CASSLRTSQETQYF. The CDR3 DNA is TGTGCCAGCAGCTTAAGGACCAGCCAAGAGACCCAGTACTTC.

The table lists this clonotype with a few counts. The rearrangement links TRBV11-2 to TRBJ1-5; D is ambiguous. The CDR3 runs 13 residues. Between the trimmed V and J ends, which lost 5 bases and 3 bases, there was a span of 8 bases. Germline CDR1 reads SGHAT; CDR2 reads FQNNGV. The CDR3 region has the DNA TGTGCCAGCAGCCCGTCACTCAATCAGCCCCAGCATTTT. It codes for CASSPSLNQPQHF. Full variable domain (outside the CDR3, taken from reference TRBV11-2 and TRBJ1-5): EAGVAQSPRYKIIEKRQSVAFWCNPISGHATLYWYQQILGQGPKLLIQFQNNGVVDDSQLPKDRFSAERLKGVDSTLKIQPAKLEDSAVYLCASSPSLNQPQHFGDGTRLSIL.

The V call is TRBV7-8, the J call TRBJ2-7; 8 nucleotides line up with TRBD2. The CDR3 contains 20 residues. Germline CDR1 and CDR2: SGHVS and FQNEAQ. Unmatched junction bases numbered 22, after V lost 6 bases and J lost 0 bases. Here the CDR3 reads CASRKERGLGGGVSSYEQYF. The CDR3 nucleotides read TGTGCCAGCAGGAAAGAAAGGGGACTAGGGGGGGGCGTCAGCTCCTACGAGCAGTACTTC.

CDR3 loop: CASSPRRGLNTEAFF. The CDR3 DNA sequence: TGTGCCAGCAGCCCACGGAGGGGGTTGAACACTGAAGCTTTCTTT. The rearrangement uses TRBV7-2 and TRBJ1-1, with a tentative D call TRBD1 (6 bases). This CDR3 has 15 residues. V shed 5 bases and J shed 0 bases, with 13 bases lying between them. Germline V gives CDR1 SGHTA, CDR2 FQGNSA.

This clonotype occurred many times. V usage is TRBV29-1 and J usage is TRBJ2-3; possibly TRBD1 for D (7 bases). The CDR3 extends over 12 amino acids. V shed 7 bases and J shed 6 bases, with 14 bases lying between them. Germline lookup yields CDR1 SQVTM and CDR2 ANQGSEA. The CDR3 DNA reads TGCAGCGCCCTGACAGGGAGGGATACGCAGTATTTT. Translation: CSALTGRDTQYF.

This clonotype has ten or more counts. The chain has TRBV5-1 and TRBJ2-3; TRBD2 aligns across 11 bases. The ends lost 6 bases at V and 3 bases at J; junction bases unmatched: 9. This CDR3 region has 16 residues. Germline CDR1 SGHRS, CDR2 YFSETQ. The CDR3 is CASTKISSGRTDTQYF. The CDR3 DNA reads TGCGCCAGCACCAAGATCTCTAGCGGGAGGACAGATACGCAGTATTTT.

This clonotype was observed a handful of times. The chain joins TRBV12-3 or TRBV12-4 to TRBJ2-1; D not certain. The CDR3 has 13 amino acids. V was trimmed by 8 bases and J by 5 bases, leaving 13 bases between them. The CDR3 DNA follows: TGTGCCAGCCGGGCGACCTCTAACAATGAGCAGTTCTTC. Translating it yields CASRATSNNEQFF.

This clonotype has at least ten counts. The chain combines TRBV7-6 with TRBJ1-4, with D unresolved. Trimming shortened V by 5 bases and J by 5 bases, and 15 bases separated the two germline ends. CDR3 length equals 15 residues. The V gene's germline CDR1 is SGHVS and CDR2 FNYEAQ. The CDR3 protein is CASSPPGRGNEKLFF. In DNA form, the CDR3 reads TGTGCCAGCAGCCCTCCCGGCAGAGGGAATGAAAAACTGTTTTTT.

This clonotype was seen a handful of times. The V gene is TRBV20-1, the J gene TRBJ1-2; 9 nucleotides match TRBD1. CDR3 length: 12 amino acids. Germline V lookup: CDR1 DFQATT, CDR2 SNEGSKA (reference sequence). Unmatched junction bases numbered 3, after V lost 6 bases and J lost 4 bases. The CDR3 sequence is CSATGGAYGYTF. Written as DNA, the CDR3 is TGCAGTGCCACAGGGGGCGCCTATGGCTACACCTTC.

V is TRBV9 and J is TRBJ2-2, with D possibly being TRBD1 (5 bases). This CDR3 contains 14 residues. V was trimmed by 5 bases and J by 3 bases, leaving 11 bases between them. Germline lookup yields CDR1 SGDLS and CDR2 YYNGEE. DNA of the CDR3: TGTGCCAGCAGGTTGGGGCTCGACACCGGGGAGCTGTTTTTT. Protein: CASRLGLDTGELFF.

This clonotype has ten or more counts. V gene TRBV15 combines with J gene TRBJ2-2; 9 bases align to TRBD2. Germline lookup yields CDR1 LNHNV and CDR2 YYDKDF (reference sequence). The CDR3 is 18 residues long. V lost 0 bases and J lost 7; bases outside the gene matches: 12. CDR3 loop: CATSRDLSSGSFGGELFF. CDR3 bases: TGTGCCACCAGCAGAGATTTGAGTAGCGGGAGTTTTGGCGGGGAGCTGTTTTTT. Based on the CDR3 plus reference TRBV15 and TRBJ2-2, the full variable domain is DAMVIQNPRYQVTQFGKPVTLSCSQTLNHNVMYWYQQKSSQAPKLLFHYYDKDFNNEADTPDNFQSRRPNTSFCFLDIRSPGLGDTAMYLCATSRDLSSGSFGGELFFGEGSRLTVL.

This clonotype has a count of ten or more. This chain links TRBV5-1 with TRBJ2-1; D may be TRBD1 (6 bases). Trimming cost V 8 bases and J 8 bases, with 20 bases left between them. In germline, CDR1 is SGHRS, CDR2 YFSETQ. The CDR3 is 14 amino acids. This CDR3 reads CASGIRQATYEQFF. The CDR3, as DNA: TGCGCCAGTGGAATTAGACAGGCCACTTATGAGCAGTTCTTC.

There are a few counts of this clonotype. J is TRBJ2-7 and V is TRBV5-1, with 7 bases matching TRBD1. The CDR3 is 14 amino acids. The germline gives CDR1 SGHRS, CDR2 YFSETQ. V was pared by 3 bases and J by 0 bases, with 3 bases of the junction left unmatched. CDR3 sequence: CASSYRGISYEQYF. In DNA, the CDR3 is TGCGCCAGCAGCTACAGGGGAATCTCCTACGAGCAGTACTTC.

DNA of the CDR3: TGTGCCAGCAGCTTAGCGGCTCAAACCGGGGAGCTGTTTTTT. The encoded protein is CASSLAAQTGELFF. The chain recombines TRBV7-6 with TRBJ2-2; no reliable D call. V dropped 0 bases and J dropped 5 bases, with 7 bases sitting between them. Germline V gives CDR1 SGHVS, CDR2 FNYEAQ. This CDR3 contains 14 residues.

This clonotype was seen many times. The rearrangement links TRBV15 to TRBJ2-7, with 7 positions matching TRBD1. With 2 bases clipped from V and 1 base from J, the junction kept 5 bases outside the gene matches. Per germline, CDR1 LNHNV and CDR2 YYDKDF (reference sequence). CDR3 length: 15 amino acids. The DNA for the CDR3 is TGTGCCACCAGCAGACCCGGGACAGTTTCCTACGAGCAGTACTTC. Amino acids: CATSRPGTVSYEQYF.

This clonotype was counted at least ten times. This chain's CDR3 is CASSLTAESSYNEQFF. CDR3 DNA sequence: TGTGCCAGCAGCTTAACTGCAGAGTCTTCCTACAATGAGCAGTTCTTC. The chain couples TRBV7-3 to TRBJ2-1, with D unclear. V was shortened by 0 bases and J by 1 base, with 10 bases between the two germline ends. The CDR3 length is 16 residues. Germline V gene data show CDR1 as SGHTA and CDR2 as FQGTGA.

This clonotype has just a few counts. The chain is built from TRBV6-5 and TRBJ1-6, with a possible D match to TRBD1 (6 bases). CDR1 is MNHEY, CDR2 SVGAGI, per germline. V was clipped by 0 bases and J by 5 bases, with 11 bases between them. The CDR3 has 16 amino acids. CDR3 in amino acids: CASSYSSGQHNSPLHF. The CDR3 nucleotides are TGTGCCAGCAGTTACTCCTCGGGACAACATAATTCACCCCTCCACTTT.

This clonotype was picked up many times. This chain links TRBV6-1 with TRBJ2-3; no reliable D call. Germline V gene lookup returns CDR1 MNHNS and CDR2 SASEGT. Trimming took 5 bases from V and 2 from J, leaving 11 bases between them. This CDR3 is 14 amino acids long. DNA for the CDR3: TGTGCCAGCAGTCAACGACAAGCCACAGATACGCAGTATTTT. It specifies CASSQRQATDTQYF.

This clonotype has a count of ten or more. The rearrangement joins TRBV5-1 to TRBJ2-5; 11 bases line up with TRBD1. With 4 bases clipped from V and 3 bases from J, the junction kept 8 bases outside the gene matches. The CDR3 covers 16 residues. Germline V gene lookup returns CDR1 SGHRS and CDR2 YFSETQ. In DNA form, the CDR3 reads TGCGCCAGCAGCGTAGCCGGGACAGGGGGAAAAGAGACCCAGTACTTC. Translation gives CASSVAGTGGKETQYF.

The CDR3, as DNA: TGTGCCTGGATACGGAGCCGCTCTGGAAACACCATATATTTT. Its translation: CAWIRSRSGNTIYF. The V call is TRBV30, the J call TRBJ1-3, with no clear D. This CDR3 spans 14 amino acids. The germline V gene has CDR1 GTSNPN and CDR2 SVGIG (reference sequence). V lost 4 bases and J 0 bases, leaving 10 bases between the germline ends. The full variable domain, with the rest looked up from reference TRBV30 and TRBJ1-3, is SQTIHQWPATLVQPVGSPLSLECTVEGTSNPNLYWYRQAAGRGLQLLFYSVGIGQISSEVPQNLSASRPQDRQFILSSKKLLLSDSGFYLCAWIRSRSGNTIYFGEGSWLTVV.

This clonotype was observed at least ten times. The rearrangement joins TRBV7-2 to TRBJ2-5, with 9 nucleotides matching TRBD2. V was pared by 5 bases and J by 2 bases, with 12 bases of the junction left unmatched. This CDR3 has 17 amino acids. Per the germline V gene, CDR1 is SGHTA and CDR2 is FQGNSA. The CDR3 reads CASSPLGPSGIQETQYF. DNA of the CDR3: TGTGCCAGCAGCCCCCTAGGGCCTAGCGGGATTCAAGAGACCCAGTACTTC.

This clonotype was detected many times. The chain has TRBV5-1 and TRBJ2-1, with a possible D match to TRBD2 (6 bases). Trimming stripped 8 bases from V and 6 bases from J, with 12 bases between. The length of the CDR3 is 12 residues. Per the germline V gene, CDR1 is SGHRS and CDR2 is YFSETQ. CDR3 region: CASGVAANEQFF. Here the CDR3 DNA reads TGCGCCAGTGGAGTAGCGGCCAATGAGCAGTTCTTC.

This clonotype was recorded at least ten times. J is TRBJ2-1 and V is TRBV20-1, with D maybe TRBD2 (5 bases). V lost 5 bases and J lost 6, with 20 bases in between. The CDR3 runs 15 residues. CDR1 and CDR2 (germline): DFQATT, SNEGSKA (reference sequence). The CDR3 loop is CSASTPLGGVNEQFF. The CDR3 region has the DNA TGCAGTGCTTCAACCCCACTAGGAGGTGTCAATGAGCAGTTCTTC.